The present TCR beta chain was sequenced within a study of CD8 T cells in Susac syndrome. Study findings and constraints: Total CD8+ and CD8+ TEMRA repertoires contained around 15 and five Susac-specific public clones, respectively. That the number of individuals in its TCR sequencing and HLA analysis was relatively small was acknowledged by the study.

Trimming took off 0 bases at V and 7 bases at J, with 19 bases between the two ends. Per the germline V gene, CDR1 is LNHNV and CDR2 is YYDKDF (reference sequence). This CDR3 has 17 residues. About 0.45 to 1 ug RNA was reverse transcribed with random hexamers. Multiplex PCR with immunoSEQ amplified the TCR beta CDR3 across 54 Vbeta and 13 Jbeta. Via MiXCR, TCRdb re-called the immunoSEQ multiplex PCR reads, giving one row per CDR3 protein. The sample yields 120,000 or so distinct CDR3 sequences, 90% to 95% seen once. As concerns this clonotype: Its specificity is not known.

The rearrangement links TRBV15 to TRBJ2-1; TRBD1 is a possible D gene (6 bases). The clonotype comes from a human donor with Susac syndrome. Sample: CD8+ T cells from PBMCs. CDR3 DNA sequence: TGTGCCACCAGCAGAGATGTTCAGGGGTTGACGGGGAATGAGCAGTTCTTC. It specifies CATSRDVQGLTGNEQFF.